This TCR beta chain comes out of a study of blood T cells in healthy people across ages. Looking at the study overall: With template switching, about one barcoded beta molecule was captured per two T cells. Overall study findings and caveats: Any changes in expanded clonotypes were possibly confounded, as donor CMV status remained unknown.

Alongside a J-beta primer mix, a sample-barcoded 5' primer served in a second PCR lasting about 7 to 12 cycles. TCRdb re-analysed the 5' RACE reads in MiXCR, keeping a single row per CDR3 protein. The data show under 2,000,000 distinct CDR3 sequences, about 50% seen once. Note on this clonotype: Its antigen is still unknown.

Germline assignment: CDR1 ENHRY and CDR2 SYGVKD. Trimming shortened V by 3 bases and J by 2 bases, and 6 bases separated the two germline ends. CDR3 length: 13 residues. Isolation yielded PBMCs, at least 6.5 million per sample, in every case. The chain links TRBV10-3 to TRBJ2-3; D possibly corresponds to TRBD1 (5 bases). This TCR derives from a woman in her thirties or forties in good health. Material for sequencing was blood. The CDR3 DNA follows: TGTGCCATCAGTGAAGGGGACACAGATACGCAGTATTTT. Translating it yields CAISEGDTDTQYF.